This passage covers 22 T cell receptor beta chains from one sample sequenced in a study of patients and donors after allogeneic stem cell transplantation. TCRdb re-analysed the RT-PCR reads in MiXCR, keeping a single row per CDR3 protein. Here the sample spans about 100,000 distinct CDR3 sequences, approximately 40% being singletons. Sequenced material: blood, either unsorted or a sorted T cell fraction (not recorded which). The receptors were gathered from a human donor who was either an allogeneic HSCT recipient or a stem cell or donor lymphocyte infusion donor (not recorded which). It is not recorded whose cells these are; they may come from a transplant donor.

The genes are TRBV30 and TRBJ2-1; D is uncertain. CDR3 length: 11 amino acids. CDR1 and CDR2 from the germline V gene are GTSNPN and SVGIG (reference sequence). Trimming pared 1 base from V and 7 bases from J, leaving 5 bases between. The CDR3 spells CAWSDGNEQFF. DNA for the CDR3: TGTGCCTGGAGTGACGGAAATGAGCAGTTCTTC.

The gene calls are TRBV12-3 or TRBV12-4 and TRBJ2-1; TRBD2 matches at 13 bases. This CDR3 has 14 residues. V lost 6 bases to trimming and J lost 5 bases; unmatched junction nucleotides: 1. CDR3 loop: CASRGLAGHNEQFF. In DNA, the CDR3 is TGTGCCAGCAGGGGACTAGCGGGACACAATGAGCAGTTCTTC.

This chain links TRBV7-9 with TRBJ1-4; a weak D match, TRBD1 (5 bases). The CDR3 length is 16 residues. The germline CDR1 and CDR2 sequences are SEHNR and FQNEAQ (reference sequence). The germline V and J ends were trimmed by 4 bases and 0 bases, with 12 bases remaining between them. The CDR3 reads CASSSVKTATNEKLFF. CDR3 DNA sequence: TGTGCCAGCAGCTCCGTCAAGACAGCAACTAATGAAAAACTGTTTTTT.

This clonotype was recorded a few times. The genes are TRBV15 and TRBJ1-5, with 10 bases aligning to TRBD1. V lost 0 bases and J lost 5; bases outside the gene matches: 7. Germline CDR1 and CDR2: LNHNV and YYDKDF (reference sequence). The CDR3 consists of 17 residues. This CDR3 reads CATSRDRGQGVYQPQHF. Here the CDR3 DNA reads TGTGCCACCAGCAGAGATCGAGGACAGGGGGTTTATCAGCCCCAGCATTTT.

The J gene is TRBJ2-1, the V gene TRBV5-1, with D possibly called TRBD1 or TRBD2 (5 bases each). V lost 4 bases and J 0 bases, leaving 11 bases between the germline ends. CDR1 is SGHRS, CDR2 YFSETQ, per germline. The CDR3 consists of 15 residues. This chain's CDR3 is CASSPNGGSYNEQFF. The CDR3 DNA reads as TGCGCCAGCAGCCCTAATGGGGGCTCCTACAATGAGCAGTTCTTC. Variable domain in full (rest from reference TRBV5-1 and TRBJ2-1): KAGVTQTPRYLIKTRGQQVTLSCSPISGHRSVSWYQQTPGQGLQFLFEYFSETQRNKGNFPGRFSGRQFSNSRSEMNVSTLELGDSALYLCASSPNGGSYNEQFFGPGTRLTVL.

The CDR3 DNA reads as TGCGCCAGCAGCCCGGGAGGACCCTTCTACGAGCAGTACTTC. This sequence encodes CASSPGGPFYEQYF. The chain carries TRBV5-1 and TRBJ2-7, with 7 bases fitting TRBD2. Trimming took 4 bases from V and 3 from J; bases not matched to a gene: 7. Germline CDR1 and CDR2: SGHRS and YFSETQ. CDR3 length: 14 residues. Looking up the rest from reference TRBV5-1 and TRBJ2-7 gives the full variable domain: KAGVTQTPRYLIKTRGQQVTLSCSPISGHRSVSWYQQTPGQGLQFLFEYFSETQRNKGNFPGRFSGRQFSNSRSEMNVSTLELGDSALYLCASSPGGPFYEQYFGPGTRLTVT.

The chain uses TRBV29-1 and TRBJ1-3, with a tentative D call TRBD1 (6 bases). V lost 4 bases to trimming and J lost 0 bases, with 7 bases between them. This CDR3 contains 13 residues. Germline V gene lookup returns CDR1 SQVTM and CDR2 ANQGSEA. CDR3 region: CSVVQGSGNTIYF. The CDR3 DNA sequence: TGCAGCGTTGTACAGGGCTCTGGAAACACCATATATTTT. Drawing the rest from reference TRBV29-1 and TRBJ1-3, the complete variable domain is SAVISQKPSRDICQRGTSLTIQCQVDSQVTMMFWYRQQPGQSLTLIATANQGSEATYESGFVIDKFPISRPNLTFSTLTVSNMSPEDSSIYLCSVVQGSGNTIYFGEGSWLTVV.

This sequence joins TRBV7-6 and TRBJ1-4, with D unclear. The ends were cut back, 5 bases at V and 5 bases at J, with 27 bases in the middle. CDR1 is SGHVS, CDR2 FNYEAQ, per germline. CDR3 length: 19 amino acids. The CDR3 spells CASSPKTRWAPEANEKLFF. CDR3 sequence (DNA): TGTGCCAGCAGCCCGAAGACCCGGTGGGCACCCGAAGCCAATGAAAAACTGTTTTTT.

The chain joins TRBV7-9 to TRBJ2-7; 9 bases agree with TRBD2. Germline lookup yields CDR1 SEHNR and CDR2 FQNEAQ (reference sequence). The CDR3 length is 16 residues. Trimming took 4 bases from V and 5 from J; bases not matched to a gene: 12. The CDR3 here is CASSSALIAGVNEQYF. As DNA, the CDR3 is TGTGCCAGCAGCTCCGCCCTCATAGCGGGAGTGAACGAGCAGTACTTC.

The chain combines TRBV11-2 with TRBJ1-3; unclear D gene. The CDR3 runs 14 residues. V shed 5 bases and J shed 4 bases, with 12 bases lying between them. The germline V gene encodes CDR1 SGHAT and CDR2 FQNNGV. The CDR3 coding sequence is TGTGCCAGCAGCATGACGTCCAGGGGAAACACCATATATTTT. It specifies CASSMTSRGNTIYF.

This clonotype was counted between two and nine times. The chain is built from TRBV7-8 and TRBJ2-1; perhaps TRBD2 as D (7 bases). Germline V gives CDR1 SGHVS, CDR2 FQNEAQ. Deletions cut 2 bases from V and 10 bases from J, with 12 bases between. The CDR3 is 13 amino acids. CDR3 residues: CASSLRGGDEQFF. The CDR3 coding sequence is TGTGCCAGCAGCTTAAGGGGGGGTGACGAGCAGTTCTTC.

The chain carries TRBV3-1 and TRBJ2-2; TRBD1 agrees at 9 bases. V gave up 3 bases and J gave up 7 bases; unmatched junction bases: 3. Germline-derived CDR1 and CDR2 are LGHDT and YNNKEL (reference sequence). The CDR3 runs to 14 residues. CDR3 sequence (DNA): TGTGCCAGCAGCCACCGGGACAGGGACGGGGAGCTGTTTTTT. It specifies CASSHRDRDGELFF. Variable domain in full (rest from reference TRBV3-1 and TRBJ2-2): DTAVSQTPKYLVTQMGNDKSIKCEQNLGHDTMYWYKQDSKKFLKIMFSYNNKELIINETVPNRFSPKSPDKAHLNLHINSLELGDSAVYFCASSHRDRDGELFFGEGSRLTVL.

The chain couples TRBV18 to TRBJ1-2, with 7 bases matching TRBD1. Germline values: CDR1 KGHSH, CDR2 LQKENI. CDR3 size: 15 residues. V lost 3 bases and J lost 6; bases outside the gene matches: 10. The DNA for the CDR3 is TGTGCCAGCTCACCTCTCGGGACAGCCAAGGATGGCTACACCTTC. This translates into CASSPLGTAKDGYTF.

The genes are TRBV10-3 and TRBJ1-5; 8 nucleotides align to TRBD1. The germline V gene encodes CDR1 ENHRY and CDR2 SYGVKD. Unmatched junction bases numbered 6, after V lost 4 bases and J lost 7 bases. CDR3 length: 14 amino acids. The CDR3 sequence is CAISGQGAWQPQHF. In nucleotides, the CDR3 is TGTGCCATCAGTGGGCAGGGGGCATGGCAGCCCCAGCATTTT.

This clonotype was counted only a few times. The CDR3 spells CASSQGVNDSPLHF. Here the CDR3 DNA reads TGTGCCAGCAGCCAAGGGGTTAATGATTCACCCCTCCACTTT. The chain uses TRBV4-2 and TRBJ1-6, with D uncertain. Between the trimmed V and J ends, which lost 1 base and 8 bases, there was a span of 9 bases. The CDR3 is made up of 14 amino acids. In germline, CDR1 is LGHNA, CDR2 YNFKEQ.

This chain uses TRBV5-1 with TRBJ2-7; D is tentatively TRBD1 or TRBD2 (5 bases each). CDR3 length: 13 residues. Germline CDR1 SGHRS, CDR2 YFSETQ. V lost 1 base and J lost 2, with 7 bases in between. The CDR3, as DNA: TGCGCCAGCAGCTTGTCGGGGCCCTACGAGCAGTACTTC. Translated: CASSLSGPYEQYF.

This clonotype was picked up many times. V usage is TRBV27 and J usage is TRBJ1-5; possibly TRBD1 for D (5 bases). Looked up from germline, CDR1 is MNHEY and CDR2 is SMNVEV (reference sequence). The CDR3 sequence is 13 residues long. The V end lost 5 bases, the J end lost 7 bases, and 12 bases lay between the germline ends. The CDR3 sequence: CASSVGASQPQHF. The CDR3 region has the DNA TGTGCCAGCAGTGTTGGGGCTTCCCAGCCCCAGCATTTT.

The chain carries TRBV18 and TRBJ2-1; TRBD1 might be the D (6 bases). The V gene's germline CDR1 is KGHSH and CDR2 LQKENI. Trimming took 6 bases from V and 10 from J, leaving 22 bases between them. The CDR3 consists of 15 residues. The CDR3 coding sequence is TGTGCCAGCTCCCCAGGGGCGTATCCGGTCAGCGAGCAGTTCTTC. Its translation is CASSPGAYPVSEQFF.

The J gene is TRBJ1-1, the V gene TRBV12-3 or TRBV12-4; tentative D call: TRBD1 (6 bases). Trimming stripped 6 bases from V and 6 bases from J, with 20 bases between. The CDR3 loop spans 15 amino acids. The CDR3 DNA is TGTGCCAGCAGACCCAGGGGCGCGGGATACTCTGAAGCTTTCTTT. Amino acid sequence: CASRPRGAGYSEAFF.

The chain joins TRBV2 to TRBJ2-7; the match to TRBD2 covers 8 bases. With V trimmed by 6 bases and J by 2 bases, 12 bases remained unmatched. CDR1 is SNHLY and CDR2 is FYNNEI in the germline V gene. The CDR3 length is 16 residues. The DNA for the CDR3 is TGTGCCAGCAGCGAACCTCATCCGGGACTAGCCTACGAGCAGTACTTC. Translated: CASSEPHPGLAYEQYF.

This chain connects TRBV20-1 to TRBJ1-5; maybe TRBD1 (6 bases). V shed 3 bases and J shed 0 bases, with 21 bases lying between them. CDR3 length equals 18 residues. From germline, CDR1 is DFQATT and CDR2 SNEGSKA (reference sequence). CDR3 nucleotides: TGCAGTGCTAGGGGGGCCGGACAAGTTTCTTATAGCAATCAGCCCCAGCATTTT. This encodes CSARGAGQVSYSNQPQHF.

This clonotype was seen only a few times. The chain has TRBV28 and TRBJ2-5; D gene unclear. CDR1 is MDHEN, CDR2 SYDVKM, per germline. The CDR3 has 15 residues. Trimming left V 6 bases short and J 3 bases short, with 17 bases between. The CDR3 DNA reads as TGTGCCAGCAGCCCTCGGACGGCGTACAAAGAGACCCAGTACTTC. Translation gives CASSPRTAYKETQYF. The whole variable domain, filled in from reference TRBV28 and TRBJ2-5, reads DVKVTQSSRYLVKRTGEKVFLECVQDMDHENMFWYRQDPGLGLRLIYFSYDVKMKEKGDIPEGYSVSREKKERFSLILESASTNQTSMYLCASSPRTAYKETQYFGPGTRLLVL.